The 23 T cell receptor beta chains given below trace back to one sample, sequenced in a study of blood T cell repertoires in COVID-19. The assay was immunoSEQ multiplex PCR, and TCRdb's table has in-frame clones only and misses some. This table has nearly 80,000 clones, around 88% appearing once. Source material: peripheral blood. These TCRs come from an elderly woman with active or convalescent COVID-19.

This chain joins TRBV6-6 and TRBJ2-2; D remains unclear. Trimming took 4 bases from V and 6 from J, leaving 9 bases between them. CDR1 is MNHNY, CDR2 SVGAGI, per germline (reference sequence). The CDR3 spans 13 residues. DNA for the CDR3: TGTGCCAGCAGTTTCAGAAACGCCGGGGAGCTGTTTTTT. It encodes CASSFRNAGELFF.

The chain uses TRBV5-5 and TRBJ2-5, with 7 bases that match TRBD2. The germline CDR1 and CDR2 sequences are SGHKS and YYEKEE (reference sequence). CDR3 length: 12 amino acids. V shed 3 bases, J shed 5 bases, and the junction held 1 base outside the gene matches. The CDR3 DNA is TGTGCCAGCAGCTCCGGGGGGGAGACCCAGTACTTC. It translates to CASSSGGETQYF.

J is TRBJ2-5 and V is TRBV7-6, with 7 bases identical to TRBD2. The CDR3 loop spans 13 amino acids. CDR1 SGHVS and CDR2 FNYEAQ come from the germline V gene. Germline trimming cut 3 bases from V and 4 bases from J; bases unmatched to any gene: 2. The CDR3 nucleotides read TGTGCCAGCAGCTTGAAGCGGGGAGAGACCCAGTACTTC. The encoded protein is CASSLKRGETQYF.

The chain employs TRBV2 and TRBJ2-3, with D possibly TRBD2 on 7 matching bases. The V and J ends lost 6 bases and 2 bases respectively, with 27 bases between them. Per germline, CDR1 SNHLY and CDR2 FYNNEI. The CDR3 is made up of 19 amino acids. CDR3 coding DNA: TGTGCCAGCAGACTCCGTCCCATTGAGGGGGGGACCTCCACAGATACGCAGTATTTT. It yields the protein CASRLRPIEGGTSTDTQYF.

The chain carries TRBV5-4 and TRBJ2-6; 8 positions match TRBD2. The CDR3 totals 17 residues. Germline CDR1 is SGHNT and CDR2 is YYREEE (reference sequence). V lost 4 bases, J lost 0 bases, and 6 bases stayed unmatched. The CDR3 protein is CASSQGRGGSGANVLTF. DNA of the CDR3: TGTGCCAGCAGCCAGGGACGGGGGGGCTCTGGGGCCAACGTCCTGACTTTC.

The chain uses TRBV18 and TRBJ1-5; the D gene is possibly TRBD1 (5 bases). Trimming took 1 base from V and 5 from J, leaving 12 bases between them. This CDR3 spans 15 amino acids. Germline values: CDR1 KGHSH, CDR2 LQKENI. CDR3 protein: CASSPQWGGDQPQHF. DNA of the CDR3: TGTGCCAGCTCACCACAGTGGGGGGGGGATCAGCCCCAGCATTTT.

The J gene is TRBJ2-1, the V gene TRBV3-1 (or the pseudogene TRBV3-2); tentative D call: TRBD2 (5 bases). CDR3 size: 13 residues. Germline-derived CDR1 and CDR2 are LGHDT and YNNKEL (reference sequence). Trimming left V 1 base short and J 8 bases short, with 9 bases between. CDR3 DNA: TGTGCCAGCAGCCAAGGTTGGCGGGATGAGCAGTTCTTC. This sequence encodes CASSQGWRDEQFF.

V gene TRBV6-5 combines with J gene TRBJ2-7; 7 bases line up with TRBD1. Germline trimming cut 5 bases from V and 0 bases from J; bases unmatched to any gene: 1. The CDR3 spans 13 residues. The germline CDR1 and CDR2 sequences are MNHEY and SVGAGI. The CDR3 region is CASSPGGSYEQYF. The CDR3 DNA sequence: TGTGCCAGCAGTCCAGGGGGCTCCTACGAGCAGTACTTC.

The chain recombines TRBV3-1 (or the pseudogene TRBV3-2) with TRBJ2-2; the D gene is possibly TRBD2 (6 bases). Germline CDR1 reads LGHDT; CDR2 reads YNNKEL (reference sequence). The ends were cut back, 8 bases at V and 5 bases at J, with 12 bases in the middle. There are 13 residues in the CDR3. The DNA of the CDR3 is TGTGCCAGCGCGACTCTAGCGACCGGGGAGCTGTTTTTT. Translated: CASATLATGELFF.

This clone appeared once. J is TRBJ2-7 and V is TRBV6-5, with D maybe TRBD2 (5 bases). The CDR3 consists of 14 residues. Deletions cut 6 bases from V and 7 bases from J, with 19 bases between. The V gene's germline CDR1 is MNHEY and CDR2 SVGAGI. The CDR3 loop is CASRFGISGREQYF. The CDR3, as DNA: TGTGCCAGCAGATTCGGGATCAGCGGACGTGAGCAGTACTTC.

The rearrangement uses TRBV15 and TRBJ1-4; no clear D gene. Germline-derived CDR1 and CDR2 are LNHNV and YYDKDF (reference sequence). This CDR3 region has 16 residues. Trimming left V 5 bases short and J 2 bases short, with 15 bases between. CDR3 in amino acids: CATSRTSRATNEKLFF. CDR3 coding DNA: TGTGCCACCAGCCGTACCTCGAGGGCGACTAATGAAAAACTGTTTTTT.

The chain combines TRBV27 with TRBJ2-7, with D possibly TRBD1 on 6 matching bases. CDR3 length: 14 residues. The V end was cut by 6 bases, the J end by 3 bases, with 15 bases between. Germline assignment: CDR1 MNHEY and CDR2 SMNVEV (reference sequence). The CDR3 DNA reads as TGTGCCAGCAGACCCCAGGGGAACCTCTACGAGCAGTACTTC. It translates to CASRPQGNLYEQYF.

The V call is TRBV19, the J call TRBJ2-1; TRBD2 aligns across 14 bases. This CDR3 region has 17 residues. From germline, CDR1 is LNHDA and CDR2 SQIVND (reference sequence). V trimming: 2 bases; J trimming: 9 bases; junction bases outside the gene matches: 9. The CDR3 reads CASSIYGTSGRGLEQFF. In nucleotides, the CDR3 is TGTGCCAGTAGTATATACGGGACTAGCGGGAGAGGGCTTGAGCAGTTCTTC.

This chain connects TRBV5-1 to TRBJ2-7, with 16 bases aligning to TRBD2. This CDR3 is built from 17 residues. Germline trimming cut 1 base from V and 4 bases from J; bases unmatched to any gene: 5. Germline lookup yields CDR1 SGHRS and CDR2 YFSETQ. Here the CDR3 reads CASSLWGLAGGRYEQYF. The CDR3 nucleotides read TGCGCCAGCAGCTTGTGGGGACTAGCGGGGGGGCGGTACGAGCAGTACTTC.

The chain has TRBV7-2 and TRBJ2-1, with 11 positions matching TRBD2. Trimming removed 2 bases from V and 3 bases from J; junction bases left unmatched: 3. The CDR3 is 16 residues long. Germline assignment: CDR1 SGHTA and CDR2 FQGNSA. The CDR3 reads CASSLIAGGFYNEQFF. Written as DNA, the CDR3 is TGTGCCAGCAGCTTAATAGCGGGGGGGTTCTACAATGAGCAGTTCTTC.

The V call is TRBV3-1 (or the pseudogene TRBV3-2), the J call TRBJ2-7; 8 bases map to TRBD2. The CDR3 has 16 amino acids. V was clipped by 0 bases and J by 2 bases; unmatched bases: 6. CDR1 LGHDT and CDR2 YNNKEL come from the germline V gene (reference sequence). CDR3 in DNA: TGTGCCAGCAGCCAAGATCCGGCGGGAGGCCCCTACGAGCAGTACTTC. Residues: CASSQDPAGGPYEQYF.

The chain is built from TRBV12-5 and TRBJ1-1, with D maybe TRBD1 (5 bases). Germline CDR1 reads LGHNT; CDR2 reads FRNRAP. The V end was cut by 6 bases, the J end by 4 bases, with 21 bases between. The CDR3 runs to 16 residues. CDR3 protein: CASGESSGGRGTEAFF. The CDR3 DNA reads TGTGCTAGTGGGGAATCCAGTGGGGGGAGGGGCACTGAAGCTTTCTTT.

The gene calls are TRBV7-8 and TRBJ2-7, with a weak D call TRBD1 (6 bases). The germline V and J ends were trimmed by 10 bases and 0 bases, with 13 bases remaining between them. The CDR3 loop spans 13 amino acids. In germline, CDR1 is SGHVS, CDR2 FQNEAQ. The CDR3 bases are TGTGCCACCGGGACAAGCAGCTCCTACGAGCAGTACTTC. This encodes CATGTSSSYEQYF.

The chain's CDR3 is CASQLAGDNEQFF. Here the CDR3 DNA reads TGTGCCAGCCAGCTAGCGGGAGACAATGAGCAGTTCTTC. V usage is TRBV7-9 and J usage is TRBJ2-1, with TRBD2 identical over 10 bases. With V trimmed by 8 bases and J by 5 bases, 3 bases remained unmatched. Germline V gives CDR1 SEHNR, CDR2 FQNEAQ (reference sequence). The CDR3 totals 13 residues.

V usage is TRBV27 and J usage is TRBJ1-1, with TRBD1 matching over 9 bases. Germline lookup yields CDR1 MNHEY and CDR2 SMNVEV (reference sequence). Trimming cost V 8 bases and J 3 bases; bases outside gene matches: 4. This CDR3 is 13 amino acids long. The CDR3 here is CASLGQGYTEAFF. In nucleotides, the CDR3 is TGTGCCAGCCTCGGACAGGGGTACACTGAAGCTTTCTTT.

The rearrangement uses TRBV10-3 and TRBJ1-5; tentative D call: TRBD1 (6 bases). The length of the CDR3 is 14 residues. CDR1 and CDR2 (germline): ENHRY, SYGVKD. The V end lost 3 bases, the J end lost 7 bases, and 13 bases lay between the germline ends. The DNA of the CDR3 is TGTGCCATCAGTGATCAACAGGGTATACAGCCCCAGCATTTT. Translating it yields CAISDQQGIQPQHF.

The rearrangement links TRBV28 to TRBJ2-7; weak D call: TRBD1 (5 bases). Germline values: CDR1 MDHEN, CDR2 SYDVKM. V lost 6 bases and J 2 bases, leaving 11 bases between the germline ends. The CDR3 covers 13 residues. CDR3 sequence reads: CASSIDRPYEQYF. The CDR3 coding sequence is TGTGCCAGCAGCATCGACAGACCCTACGAGCAGTACTTC.

The chain links TRBV30 to TRBJ2-7, with 10 positions matching TRBD1. V trimming: 5 bases; J trimming: 4 bases; junction bases outside the gene matches: 5. The germline V gene has CDR1 GTSNPN and CDR2 SVGIG (reference sequence). The CDR3 loop spans 13 amino acids. CDR3 amino acids: CAWLGQGNYEQYF. DNA of the CDR3: TGTGCCTGGTTGGGACAGGGGAATTACGAGCAGTACTTC. Full variable domain (remainder filled in from reference TRBV30 and TRBJ2-7): SQTIHQWPATLVQPVGSPLSLECTVEGTSNPNLYWYRQAAGRGLQLLFYSVGIGQISSEVPQNLSASRPQDRQFILSSKKLLLSDSGFYLCAWLGQGNYEQYFGPGTRLTVT.